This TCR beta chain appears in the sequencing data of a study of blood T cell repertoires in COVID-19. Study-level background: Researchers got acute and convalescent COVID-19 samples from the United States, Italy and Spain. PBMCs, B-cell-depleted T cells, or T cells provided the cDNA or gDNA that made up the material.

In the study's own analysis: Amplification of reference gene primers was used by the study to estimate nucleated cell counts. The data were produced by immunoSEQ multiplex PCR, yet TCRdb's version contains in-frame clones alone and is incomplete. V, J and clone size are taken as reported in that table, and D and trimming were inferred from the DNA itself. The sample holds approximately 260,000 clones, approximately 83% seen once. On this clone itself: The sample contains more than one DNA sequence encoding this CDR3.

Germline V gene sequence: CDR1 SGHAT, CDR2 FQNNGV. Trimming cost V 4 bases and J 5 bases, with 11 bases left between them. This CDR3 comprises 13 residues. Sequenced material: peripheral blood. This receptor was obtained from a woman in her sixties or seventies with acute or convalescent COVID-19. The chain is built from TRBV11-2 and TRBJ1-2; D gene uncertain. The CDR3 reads CASSSTASYGYTF. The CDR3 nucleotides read TGTGCCAGCAGCTCTACAGCCTCGTATGGCTACACCTTC.